This is a list of T cell receptor beta chains from one sample in a study of blood T cell repertoires in COVID-19. Generated by immunoSEQ multiplex PCR, the TCRdb table keeps only in-frame clones and is missing some. The sample records some 210,000 clones, about 89% being singletons. Sequencing was carried out using peripheral blood. The receptors stem from a man in his fifties or sixties who had recovered from COVID-19. Each CDR3 is given with its conserved first and last residue. Each record gives: J gene, D gene, V gene, clone size, CDR3 DNA, CDR3 protein. The D gene is left open where the match is weak. Size is stated for part of the rows, as once, few or many counts, or as a class when the clone is expanded.

TRBJ2-3 | TRBD2 | TRBV10-3 | . | TGTGCCATCAGTGAGTCGGCGGGAGGGAACACAGATACGCAGTATTTT | CAISESAGGNTDTQYF
TRBJ1-3 | . | TRBV19 | . | TGTGCCAGTAAAGCGAGCTCTGGAAACACCATATATTTT | CASKASSGNTIYF
TRBJ1-6 | TRBD1 | TRBV7-7 | . | TGTGCTAGCTCCCCACGCGGGGACATCTTGTATCACACACCAGCAGGGGGTTCACCCCTCCACTTT | CASSPRGDILYHTPAGGSPLHF
TRBJ1-2 | . | TRBV27 | . | TGTGCCAGCAGCCCCTATTATATCGAGGGTGACTATGGCTACACCTTC | CASSPYYIEGDYGYTF
TRBJ1-6 | . | TRBV2 | . | TGTGCCAGCAGCCTTACCGGTTATAATTCACCCCTCCACTTT | CASSLTGYNSPLHF
TRBJ1-6 | . | TRBV6-5 | . | TGTGCCAGCGGAGACTCCCGGGGTTCACCCCTCCACTTT | CASGDSRGSPLHF
TRBJ2-7 | . | TRBV18 | . | TGTGCCAGCTCACCAGGCAGGTCAACCTACGAGCAGTACTTC | CASSPGRSTYEQYF
TRBJ2-7 | . | TRBV7-2 | few | TGTGCCAGCAGCTTAGCGCGGGAACAGTACTTC | CASSLAREQYF
TRBJ1-2 | TRBD1 | TRBV18 | . | TGTGCCAGCTCACCGGGACAGTCGGGCCTAAACTATGGCTACACCTTC | CASSPGQSGLNYGYTF
TRBJ2-3 | TRBD2 | TRBV7-2 | . | TGTGCCAGCAGCTTAGTCGGGGGGGTCACAGATACGCAGTATTTT | CASSLVGGVTDTQYF